Listed here are 26 T cell receptor beta chains from one sample, sequenced in a study of Ad26.COV2.S vaccination and SARS-CoV-2 variants. Treatment specified: 19 received Ad26.COV2.S at low or high dose, single or two shots; about 5 received placebo; per-sample allocation not given. Samples came from day 63 after the first vaccine or placebo injection. The repertoire was sequenced with immunoSEQ multiplex PCR; TCRdb's copy has only in-frame clones and lacks some. In the table there are about 350,000 clones, 80% to 90% of which are singletons. The material sequenced was peripheral blood, taken in a trial of Ad26.COV2.S vaccine versus placebo. The receptors derive from a person aged 18-65 years who received the Ad26.COV2.S COVID-19 vaccine or a placebo.

This rearrangement joins TRBV9 to TRBJ2-1; 13 positions match TRBD2. The CDR3 has 15 amino acids. Per the germline V gene, CDR1 is SGDLS and CDR2 is YYNGEE. V was clipped by 5 bases and J by 10 bases; unmatched bases: 9. CDR3 loop: CASSLGTSGIEEQFF. CDR3 in DNA: TGTGCCAGCAGTCTCGGGACTAGCGGGATTGAGGAGCAGTTCTTC.

The table lists this clone with a count of one. The gene calls are TRBV2 and TRBJ1-4; D unclear. The length of the CDR3 is 13 residues. Trimming removed 10 bases at V and 3 bases at J, with 12 bases between. Germline CDR1 and CDR2: SNHLY and FYNNEI. The CDR3 DNA is TGTGCCACCCGGGAGCTCCCTAATGAAAAACTGTTTTTT. Encoded protein: CATRELPNEKLFF.

The table lists this clone with a count of one. The chain combines TRBV7-2 with TRBJ1-6; D remains ambiguous. CDR3 length equals 15 residues. Deletions cut 1 base from V and 4 bases from J, with 8 bases between. Germline values: CDR1 SGHTA, CDR2 FQGNSA. The CDR3 loop reads CASSLDNLYNSPLHF. The CDR3 nucleotides read TGTGCCAGCAGCTTAGATAACCTTTATAATTCACCCCTCCACTTT.

The gene calls are TRBV6-2 or TRBV6-3 and TRBJ1-1; 8 nucleotides align to TRBD1. Germline CDR1 and CDR2: MNHEY and SVGEGT. The V segment lost 5 bases and the J segment 5 bases; nucleotides outside the gene matches: 4. The CDR3 is 13 residues long. Here the CDR3 reads CASSLTGATEAFF. In DNA form, the CDR3 reads TGTGCCAGCAGTCTGACAGGGGCGACTGAAGCTTTCTTT.

The gene calls are TRBV6-2 or TRBV6-3 and TRBJ2-7; D gene uncertain. This CDR3 contains 14 residues. The germline gives CDR1 MNHEY, CDR2 SVGEGT. V lost 2 bases and J 2 bases, leaving 10 bases between the germline ends. The CDR3 loop reads CASSYPPPAYEQYF. The CDR3 nucleotides are TGTGCCAGCAGTTACCCCCCACCAGCCTACGAGCAGTACTTC.

This clone was counted a few times. This rearrangement joins TRBV27 to TRBJ2-7, with D possibly being TRBD1 or TRBD2 (5 bases each). Germline V gene data show CDR1 as MNHEY and CDR2 as SMNVEV (reference sequence). V lost 7 bases, J lost 6 bases, and 19 bases lay in between. The CDR3 covers 14 residues. The CDR3: CASNRGLPGAEQYF. CDR3 DNA: TGTGCCAGCAATCGAGGACTCCCTGGGGCCGAGCAGTACTTC.

This clone has more than one count but fewer than ten. The chain's CDR3 is CASSSRVGQPQHF. CDR3 nucleotides: TGTGCCAGCAGTTCCAGGGTGGGGCAGCCCCAGCATTTT. The chain couples TRBV28 to TRBJ1-5; maybe TRBD1 (5 bases). The germline gives CDR1 MDHEN, CDR2 SYDVKM. Trimming took 4 bases from V and 7 from J, leaving 11 bases between them. The CDR3 length is 13 residues.

V and J are TRBV11-2 and TRBJ1-1; a possible D gene is TRBD1 (5 bases). Germline V gene data show CDR1 as SGHAT and CDR2 as FQNNGV. The CDR3 totals 14 residues. Trimming removed 1 base at V and 4 bases at J, with 10 bases between. The CDR3, as DNA: TGTGCCAGCAGCTTAGTGGGGGTTGCCACTGAAGCTTTCTTT. This encodes CASSLVGVATEAFF.

The chain recombines TRBV18 with TRBJ1-3; TRBD1 matches at 7 bases. Trimming removed 5 bases from V and 4 bases from J; junction bases left unmatched: 5. Looked up from germline, CDR1 is KGHSH and CDR2 is LQKENI. The CDR3 extends over 14 amino acids. This CDR3 is CASSTTGRGNTIYF. The CDR3 region has the DNA TGTGCCAGCTCAACGACAGGGCGCGGAAACACCATATATTTT.

The chain links TRBV5-4 to TRBJ2-5; perhaps TRBD2 as D (6 bases). Germline V CDR1 and CDR2: SGHNT, YYREEE (reference sequence). The CDR3 runs to 14 residues. The germline V and J ends were trimmed by 0 bases and 2 bases, with 8 bases remaining between them. The CDR3 spells CASSLVGGQETQYF. The DNA of the CDR3 is TGTGCCAGCAGCTTGGTAGGAGGGCAAGAGACCCAGTACTTC.

This clone was recorded only once. Other DNA sequences in the sample encode the same CDR3. The genes are TRBV4-3 and TRBJ1-2; a weak D match, TRBD1 (6 bases). Germline CDR1 LGHNA, CDR2 YSLEER. Trimming stripped 0 bases from V and 4 bases from J, with 9 bases between. The CDR3 runs to 14 residues. The CDR3 spells CASSQDTGPYGYTF. Here the CDR3 DNA reads TGCGCCAGCAGCCAAGATACAGGGCCCTATGGCTACACCTTC.

The chain combines TRBV3-1 (or the pseudogene TRBV3-2) with TRBJ2-2; possible D gene TRBD1, 5 bases. CDR1 is LGHDT, CDR2 YNNKEL, per germline (reference sequence). The CDR3 is made up of 16 amino acids. The V end lost 2 bases, the J end lost 3 bases, and 13 bases lay between the germline ends. CDR3 loop: CASSQKLTVYTGELFF. The CDR3 DNA sequence: TGTGCCAGCAGCCAAAAGTTGACAGTTTACACCGGGGAGCTGTTTTTT.

This chain uses TRBV5-1 with TRBJ2-5, with TRBD1 matching over 7 bases. This CDR3 is built from 14 residues. Germline assignment: CDR1 SGHRS and CDR2 YFSETQ. Losses at the gene ends were 0 bases for V and 1 base for J; bases not matched to a gene: 0. The CDR3 DNA follows: TGCGCCAGCAGCTTGGGGGACAGCCAAGAGACCCAGTACTTC. Translating gives CASSLGDSQETQYF.

Concerning this clone: The same CDR3 arises from other DNA sequences in this sample as well. The rearrangement joins TRBV6-2 or TRBV6-3 to TRBJ2-7; the D is unclear. The ends were cut back, 6 bases at V and 4 bases at J, with 7 bases in the middle. This CDR3 is built from 11 residues. Germline CDR1 MNHEY, CDR2 SVGEGT. The CDR3 is CASSLYYEQYF. CDR3 bases: TGTGCCAGCAGCCTGTATTACGAGCAGTACTTC.

The V gene is TRBV3-1 (or the pseudogene TRBV3-2), the J gene TRBJ2-1; a possible D gene is TRBD1 (6 bases). The CDR3 runs 15 residues. The V gene lost 0 bases and the J gene lost 4 bases, with 10 bases spanning the gap. Germline V gene sequence: CDR1 LGHDT, CDR2 YNNKEL (reference sequence). CDR3 bases: TGTGCCAGCAGCCAAGATACCGGACAGTACAATGAGCAGTTCTTC. Amino acid sequence: CASSQDTGQYNEQFF.

The chain combines TRBV5-1 with TRBJ2-2, with D possibly called TRBD1 or TRBD2 (5 bases each). Germline-derived CDR1 and CDR2 are SGHRS and YFSETQ. The CDR3 length is 14 residues. Trimming pared 4 bases from V and 2 bases from J, leaving 9 bases between. The CDR3 spells CASSRRDNTGELFF. The CDR3 DNA sequence: TGCGCCAGCAGCAGACGGGACAACACCGGGGAGCTGTTTTTT.

The rearrangement joins TRBV9 to TRBJ1-3, with TRBD1 matching over 7 bases. Germline V lookup: CDR1 SGDLS, CDR2 YYNGEE. CDR3 length equals 16 residues. Trimming at V came to 0 bases and at J to 4 bases, leaving 7 bases not matched to a gene. The CDR3 DNA reads as TGTGCCAGCAGCGTAGCTACAGGGGTAGAAGGAAACACCATATATTTT. It specifies CASSVATGVEGNTIYF.

The gene calls are TRBV7-9 and TRBJ1-1; no definite D call. The V gene lost 5 bases and the J gene lost 1 base, with 14 bases spanning the gap. Looked up from germline, CDR1 is SEHNR and CDR2 is FQNEAQ (reference sequence). There are 15 residues in the CDR3. CDR3 coding DNA: TGTGCCAGCAGCCCTCTGGGGAGGTCGAACACTGAAGCTTTCTTT. It encodes CASSPLGRSNTEAFF.

The genes are TRBV28 and TRBJ1-2; 10 bases fit TRBD1. This CDR3 has 16 residues. The germline gives CDR1 MDHEN, CDR2 SYDVKM. V shed 4 bases and J 6 bases; nucleotides not matched to a gene: 11. CDR3 bases: TGTGCCAGCAGTTCGGGACAGGGGCCGGGTAAAAATGGCTACACCTTC. It yields the protein CASSSGQGPGKNGYTF.

The genes are TRBV4-3 and TRBJ2-7, with TRBD1 matching over 9 bases. Germline CDR1 and CDR2: LGHNA and YSLEER. V lost 6 bases and J lost 3; bases outside the gene matches: 6. The CDR3 contains 14 residues. In nucleotides, the CDR3 is TGCGCCAGCAGACAGGACAGGGGCAACTACGAGCAGTACTTC. The encoded protein is CASRQDRGNYEQYF.

This chain connects TRBV5-4 to TRBJ1-3, with 7 bases fitting TRBD1. Germline CDR1 SGHNT, CDR2 YYREEE (reference sequence). The V gene end was trimmed by 5 bases and the J gene end by 4 bases; junction bases not matched to a gene: 3. CDR3 length equals 13 residues. This CDR3 is CASRRRGGNTIYF. The CDR3 DNA sequence: TGTGCCAGCAGACGCAGGGGGGGAAACACCATATATTTT. Complete variable domain (other parts from reference TRBV5-4 and TRBJ1-3): ETGVTQSPTHLIKTRGQQVTLRCSSQSGHNTVSWYQQALGQGPQFIFQYYREEENGRGNFPPRFSGLQFPNYSSELNVNALELDDSALYLCASRRRGGNTIYFGEGSWLTVV.

The chain is built from TRBV7-8 and TRBJ2-5; possible D gene TRBD1, 6 bases. Germline V gene data show CDR1 as SGHVS and CDR2 as FQNEAQ. The CDR3 sequence is 16 residues long. V lost 7 bases, J lost 3 bases, and 21 bases lay in between. Here the CDR3 reads CASTLRGWDTKETQYF. The CDR3 DNA reads TGTGCCAGCACCCTACGGGGTTGGGACACAAAAGAGACCCAGTACTTC.

This chain links TRBV4-1 with TRBJ1-5; D gene ambiguous. There are 14 residues in the CDR3. Trimming pared 1 base from V and 7 bases from J, leaving 11 bases between. Germline V gene sequence: CDR1 MGHRA, CDR2 YSYEKL. CDR3 nucleotide sequence: TGCGCCAGCAGCCAAGGAAGCGGGTCGCAGCCCCAGCATTTT. Its protein product is CASSQGSGSQPQHF.

This chain connects TRBV5-4 to TRBJ2-1; 10 bases are shared with TRBD1. Losses at the gene ends were 4 bases for V and 8 bases for J; bases not matched to a gene: 6. Germline V gene sequence: CDR1 SGHNT, CDR2 YYREEE (reference sequence). The CDR3 totals 14 residues. CDR3 amino acids: CASSRRQGAYEQFF. In nucleotides, the CDR3 is TGTGCCAGCAGCCGCAGACAGGGGGCGTATGAGCAGTTCTTC.

The J gene is TRBJ1-6, the V gene TRBV4-2; maybe TRBD1 (5 bases). CDR3 length: 16 residues. Trimming cost V 3 bases and J 9 bases, with 18 bases left between them. Germline CDR1 is LGHNA and CDR2 is YNFKEQ. CDR3 in amino acids: CASSHLGRGESSPLHF. CDR3 nucleotides: TGTGCCAGCAGCCACTTGGGTAGAGGGGAGAGTTCACCCCTCCACTTT.

The rearrangement joins TRBV10-3 to TRBJ1-2; a possible D gene is TRBD1 (5 bases). Germline loops: CDR1 ENHRY, CDR2 SYGVKD. The ends were cut back, 3 bases at V and 3 bases at J, with 11 bases in the middle. The CDR3 is 14 amino acids. The CDR3 reads CAISEGVRDYGYTF. The CDR3, as DNA: TGTGCCATCAGTGAAGGGGTGCGGGACTATGGCTACACCTTC.